Shown below are 29 T cell receptor beta chains from a single sample sequenced in a study of blood T cell repertoires in COVID-19 (dated by TCRdb to 2018 to 2021). Receptor libraries were prepared by the immunoSEQ multiplex PCR assay. What TCRdb holds here is the immuneACCESS table cut down to in-frame rearrangements. Part of the clones is not present; checked against another copy, under half of the missing clones reflect an unresolved V gene, and the others are unexplained. This sample lists about 140,000 clones; roughly 90% were detected once. The ten largest clones add up to less than 2% of the sample. What was sequenced was peripheral blood. The origin of the receptors is a man aged 65 to 85 with acute or convalescent COVID-19.

This rearrangement joins TRBV10-2 to TRBJ2-7, with TRBD1 matching over 8 bases. Germline loops: CDR1 WSHSY, CDR2 SAAADI. The V segment lost 7 bases and the J segment 1 base; nucleotides outside the gene matches: 9. This CDR3 region has 15 residues. CDR3 loop: CASKTVDRGSYEQYF. The CDR3, as DNA: TGCGCCAGCAAAACCGTTGACAGGGGTTCCTACGAGCAGTACTTC.

This chain links TRBV6-6 with TRBJ1-6, with 7 bases fitting TRBD1. Trimming took 2 bases from V and 11 from J; bases not matched to a gene: 6. Germline CDR1 and CDR2: MNHNY and SVGAGI (reference sequence). This CDR3 is built from 14 residues. Here the CDR3 reads CASSYPDRATPLHF. The CDR3 nucleotides are TGTGCCAGCAGTTACCCCGACAGGGCGACACCCCTCCACTTT.

The chain has TRBV18 and TRBJ2-5; weak D call: TRBD2 (6 bases). This CDR3 is built from 14 residues. V lost 2 bases and J 4 bases, leaving 11 bases between the germline ends. The germline V gene encodes CDR1 KGHSH and CDR2 LQKENI. The CDR3 sequence: CASSPYGGSETQYF. The CDR3 DNA is TGTGCCAGCTCACCATACGGGGGATCAGAGACCCAGTACTTC. Using reference TRBV18 and TRBJ2-5 for the parts outside the CDR3, the full variable domain is NAGVMQNPRHLVRRRGQEARLRCSPMKGHSHVYWYRQLPEEGLKFMVYLQKENIIDESGMPKERFSAEFPKEGPSILRIQQVVRGDSAAYFCASSPYGGSETQYFGPGTRLLVL.

The chain combines TRBV11-2 with TRBJ1-1; TRBD1 matches at 7 bases. V lost 4 bases to trimming and J lost 10 bases; unmatched junction nucleotides: 6. The length of the CDR3 is 12 residues. Per the germline V gene, CDR1 is SGHAT and CDR2 is FQNNGV. The CDR3, as DNA: TGTGCCAGCAGCTACGACAGGGCAGCAGCTTTCTTT. The encoded protein is CASSYDRAAAFF.

V is TRBV2 and J is TRBJ1-4; TRBD1 agrees at 7 bases. CDR1 is SNHLY, CDR2 FYNNEI, per germline. The CDR3 totals 15 residues. The J segment lost 2 bases and the V segment lost 7 bases, leaving 7 bases of the junction unmatched. CDR3 loop: CASTRQGGTNEKLFF. For the CDR3, the DNA is TGTGCCAGCACCCGACAGGGCGGCACTAATGAAAAACTGTTTTTT.

The V call is TRBV4-1, the J call TRBJ1-5, with 8 nucleotides matching TRBD1. The CDR3 has 16 amino acids. J gave up 1 base and V 3 bases, and 5 bases lay outside the gene matches. Germline V gives CDR1 MGHRA, CDR2 YSYEKL. Written as DNA, the CDR3 is TGCGCCAGCAGCCATATGAACAGGGGGAGCAATCAGCCCCAGCATTTT. This sequence encodes CASSHMNRGSNQPQHF.

This CDR3 is CASSVWTGDEKLFF. In DNA, the CDR3 is TGTGCCAGCAGCGTCTGGACAGGGGATGAAAAACTGTTTTTT. This chain joins TRBV7-8 and TRBJ1-4; the match to TRBD1 covers 9 bases. J lost 6 bases, V lost 5 bases, and 4 bases had no gene match. The CDR3 has 14 residues. Germline V gene sequence: CDR1 SGHVS, CDR2 FQNEAQ.

The chain combines TRBV5-6 with TRBJ2-5, with D possibly being TRBD1 (9 bases). There are 18 residues in the CDR3. CDR1 and CDR2 (germline): SGHDT, YYEEEE. V was trimmed by 0 bases and J by 2 bases, leaving 20 bases between them. The CDR3 DNA sequence: TGTGCCAGCAGCTTGGTAGCGGGACAGGGCGATATTCAAGAGACCCAGTACTTC. It specifies CASSLVAGQGDIQETQYF.

This clone occurred once. The chain combines TRBV6-5 with TRBJ1-1, with 9 bases that match TRBD1. Germline V lookup: CDR1 MNHEY, CDR2 SVGAGI. V shed 7 bases, J shed 7 bases, and the junction held 4 bases outside the gene matches. The CDR3 has 12 residues. This CDR3 reads CASTLGQGEAFF. Here the CDR3 DNA reads TGTGCCAGCACACTGGGACAGGGTGAAGCTTTCTTT.

The rearrangement uses TRBV19 and TRBJ2-5; D possibly corresponds to TRBD2 (6 bases). The length of the CDR3 is 15 residues. Germline V gene sequence: CDR1 LNHDA, CDR2 SQIVND (reference sequence). With 3 bases removed from V and 5 bases from J, the gap between germline ends came to 16 bases. Written as DNA, the CDR3 is TGTGCCAGTAGTATTGGCTTGGCGGGGTGGGAGACCCAGTACTTC. The encoded protein is CASSIGLAGWETQYF.

The V gene is TRBV30, the J gene TRBJ1-2; TRBD1 matches at 8 bases. V shed 5 bases, J shed 7 bases, and the junction held 9 bases outside the gene matches. Germline V gene lookup returns CDR1 GTSNPN and CDR2 SVGIG (reference sequence). This CDR3 contains 13 residues. The CDR3 is CAWGGQGLIGYTF. CDR3 nucleotide sequence: TGTGCCTGGGGCGGACAGGGCCTAATTGGCTACACCTTC.

The chain has TRBV18 and TRBJ1-1; perhaps TRBD1 as D (5 bases). The CDR3 extends over 15 amino acids. V lost 2 bases to trimming and J lost 8 bases, with 18 bases between them. Germline CDR1 KGHSH, CDR2 LQKENI. The CDR3 sequence: CASSPDITAGKEAFF. CDR3 DNA: TGTGCCAGCTCACCAGATATAACGGCAGGGAAGGAAGCTTTCTTT. Filled out from reference TRBV18 and TRBJ1-1, the complete variable domain reads NAGVMQNPRHLVRRRGQEARLRCSPMKGHSHVYWYRQLPEEGLKFMVYLQKENIIDESGMPKERFSAEFPKEGPSILRIQQVVRGDSAAYFCASSPDITAGKEAFFGQGTRLTVV.

V and J are TRBV6-5 and TRBJ1-6; TRBD1 agrees at 9 bases. This CDR3 is 16 amino acids long. Per the germline V gene, CDR1 is MNHEY and CDR2 is SVGAGI. J gave up 5 bases and V 1 base, and 3 bases lay outside the gene matches. The CDR3 DNA is TGTGCCAGCAGTTACTGGGGGACAGGGAATAATTCACCCCTCCACTTT. It codes for CASSYWGTGNNSPLHF.

The chain joins TRBV5-1 to TRBJ1-2; the D gene is possibly TRBD1 (6 bases). Looked up from germline, CDR1 is SGHRS and CDR2 is YFSETQ. The germline V and J ends were trimmed by 4 bases and 8 bases, with 18 bases remaining between them. The CDR3 spans 14 residues. In nucleotides, the CDR3 is TGCGCCAGCAGCAAAGAGACAGGTCGGGAAGGCTACACCTTC. This sequence encodes CASSKETGREGYTF.

V gene TRBV3-1 (or the pseudogene TRBV3-2) combines with J gene TRBJ1-5, with D possibly being TRBD1 (6 bases). V was shortened by 1 base and J by 12 bases, with 16 bases between the two germline ends. Germline V gene sequence: CDR1 LGHDT, CDR2 YNNKEL (reference sequence). The CDR3 contains 14 residues. Here the CDR3 reads CASSQASGTSIQHF. CDR3 DNA sequence: TGTGCCAGCAGCCAAGCCTCGGGGACAAGCATCCAGCATTTT.

This clone was detected ten times or more. J is TRBJ1-5 and V is TRBV19; tentative D call: TRBD1 (6 bases). CDR3 length: 15 residues. Trimming removed 0 bases from V and 4 bases from J, with 10 bases in between. Germline V gene sequence: CDR1 LNHDA, CDR2 SQIVND (reference sequence). This chain's CDR3 is CASSIDSGTNQPQHF. CDR3 nucleotides: TGTGCCAGTAGTATAGACTCAGGGACAAATCAGCCCCAGCATTTT. The variable domain in full, completed from reference TRBV19 and TRBJ1-5, reads DGGITQSPKYLFRKEGQNVTLSCEQNLNHDAMYWYRQDPGQGLRLIYYSQIVNDFQKGDIAEGYSVSREKKESFPLTVTSAQKNPTAFYLCASSIDSGTNQPQHFGDGTRLSIL.

This chain links TRBV5-1 with TRBJ2-1; a possible D gene is TRBD2 (5 bases). Germline CDR1 SGHRS, CDR2 YFSETQ. The CDR3 is made up of 16 amino acids. V gave up 3 bases and J gave up 0 bases, with 13 bases separating them. CDR3 nucleotides: TGCGCCAGCAGCTCTTTAGCGTCGAGCTCCTACAATGAGCAGTTCTTC. Protein: CASSSLASSSYNEQFF.

This chain uses TRBV6-5 with TRBJ2-1, with 7 bases fitting TRBD2. Trimming at V came to 7 bases and at J to 7 bases, leaving 7 bases not matched to a gene. This CDR3 is 13 amino acids long. Germline V CDR1 and CDR2: MNHEY, SVGAGI. As DNA, the CDR3 is TGTGCCAGCACACGGGGGGAGGGGAATGAGCAGTTCTTC. This codes for CASTRGEGNEQFF.

This chain connects TRBV30 to TRBJ2-5; TRBD2 matches at 11 bases. This CDR3 has 14 residues. Unmatched junction bases numbered 2, after V lost 0 bases and J lost 5 bases. Germline lookup yields CDR1 GTSNPN and CDR2 SVGIG (reference sequence). Here the CDR3 DNA reads TGTGCCTGGAGTGTAACTAGCGGGAGCGAGACCCAGTACTTC. Residues: CAWSVTSGSETQYF.

This clone was recorded a few times. V usage is TRBV19 and J usage is TRBJ2-3; 11 bases match TRBD1. The length of the CDR3 is 16 residues. Germline V gene sequence: CDR1 LNHDA, CDR2 SQIVND (reference sequence). V shed 6 bases, J shed 3 bases, and the junction held 8 bases outside the gene matches. CDR3 loop: CASRELDRGRTDTQYF. As DNA, the CDR3 is TGTGCCAGTAGAGAATTGGACAGGGGGCGAACAGATACGCAGTATTTT. Combining the CDR3 with reference TRBV19 and TRBJ2-3 gives the whole variable domain DGGITQSPKYLFRKEGQNVTLSCEQNLNHDAMYWYRQDPGQGLRLIYYSQIVNDFQKGDIAEGYSVSREKKESFPLTVTSAQKNPTAFYLCASRELDRGRTDTQYFGPGTRLTVL.

This clone has only one observation. V and J are TRBV28 and TRBJ2-7; 8 bases map to TRBD1. CDR1 and CDR2 from the germline V gene are MDHEN and SYDVKM. CDR3 length equals 15 residues. The trim removed 3 bases at V and 0 bases at J, leaving 4 bases unmatched. CDR3 nucleotide sequence: TGTGCCAGCAGTTTCTCAGGGGGCAACTCCTACGAGCAGTACTTC. This translates into CASSFSGGNSYEQYF.

This clone was seen only once. V is TRBV6-6 and J is TRBJ2-5; 10 nucleotides match TRBD1. V lost 1 base and J lost 3; bases outside the gene matches: 2. Germline-derived CDR1 and CDR2 are MNHNY and SVGAGI (reference sequence). The CDR3 extends over 15 amino acids. The CDR3 nucleotides read TGTGCCAGCAGTTACTTCGGGACAGGGGAAGAGACCCAGTACTTC. Translation gives CASSYFGTGEETQYF.

The chain links TRBV10-3 to TRBJ1-1; the D gene is possibly TRBD1 (5 bases). V lost 8 bases and J 0 bases, leaving 16 bases between the germline ends. CDR3 length equals 15 residues. Germline V gene sequence: CDR1 ENHRY, CDR2 SYGVKD. CDR3 loop: CAIHGAGDMNTEAFF. For the CDR3, the DNA is TGTGCCATCCACGGGGCGGGAGACATGAACACTGAAGCTTTCTTT.

The gene calls are TRBV12-5 and TRBJ1-3, with D unclear. This CDR3 region has 14 residues. CDR1 and CDR2 from the germline V gene are LGHNT and FRNRAP. Trimming removed 4 bases from V and 4 bases from J, with 11 bases in between. CDR3 region: CASGYSPRGNTIYF. CDR3 in DNA: TGTGCTAGTGGTTATTCCCCGAGGGGAAACACCATATATTTT.

The chain has TRBV7-3 and TRBJ2-5; D unclear. The CDR3 is 13 residues long. Germline CDR1 is SGHTA and CDR2 is FQGTGA. Between the trimmed V and J ends, which lost 3 bases and 1 base, there was a span of 6 bases. The chain's CDR3 is CASSFSRQETQYF. The CDR3, as DNA: TGTGCCAGCAGCTTCTCGCGCCAAGAGACCCAGTACTTC.

In this sample, this clone turned up once. The rearrangement links TRBV5-6 to TRBJ2-7; D is uncertain. The CDR3 is made up of 13 amino acids. Trimming shortened V by 0 bases and J by 3 bases, and 7 bases separated the two germline ends. Looked up from germline, CDR1 is SGHDT and CDR2 is YYEEEE. The CDR3 DNA follows: TGTGCCAGCAGCTTGGACTTTTACTACGAGCAGTACTTC. This sequence encodes CASSLDFYYEQYF.

The V gene is TRBV6-5, the J gene TRBJ2-7; TRBD1 matches at 7 bases. The CDR3 loop spans 14 amino acids. The V segment lost 2 bases and the J segment 4 bases; nucleotides outside the gene matches: 5. Germline CDR1 and CDR2: MNHEY and SVGAGI. CDR3 sequence reads: CASSYGDRGYEQYF. CDR3 nucleotide sequence: TGTGCCAGCAGTTACGGGGACAGAGGGTACGAGCAGTACTTC.

The chain has TRBV4-1 and TRBJ2-7; 8 positions match TRBD1. CDR3 size: 16 residues. Losses at the gene ends were 1 base for V and 4 bases for J; bases not matched to a gene: 9. The germline CDR1 and CDR2 sequences are MGHRA and YSYEKL. This CDR3 is CASSQAPDRVTYEQYF. CDR3 sequence (DNA): TGCGCCAGCAGCCAAGCCCCGGACAGGGTCACGTACGAGCAGTACTTC.

This clone was detected a few times. This chain links TRBV19 with TRBJ2-7; TRBD1 matches at 9 bases. The germline V gene has CDR1 LNHDA and CDR2 SQIVND (reference sequence). The J segment lost 7 bases and the V segment lost 4 bases, leaving 11 bases of the junction unmatched. This CDR3 region has 15 residues. CDR3 sequence reads: CASSTSGDRVREQYF. CDR3 DNA: TGTGCCAGTAGTACAAGCGGGGACAGGGTGAGAGAGCAGTACTTC.